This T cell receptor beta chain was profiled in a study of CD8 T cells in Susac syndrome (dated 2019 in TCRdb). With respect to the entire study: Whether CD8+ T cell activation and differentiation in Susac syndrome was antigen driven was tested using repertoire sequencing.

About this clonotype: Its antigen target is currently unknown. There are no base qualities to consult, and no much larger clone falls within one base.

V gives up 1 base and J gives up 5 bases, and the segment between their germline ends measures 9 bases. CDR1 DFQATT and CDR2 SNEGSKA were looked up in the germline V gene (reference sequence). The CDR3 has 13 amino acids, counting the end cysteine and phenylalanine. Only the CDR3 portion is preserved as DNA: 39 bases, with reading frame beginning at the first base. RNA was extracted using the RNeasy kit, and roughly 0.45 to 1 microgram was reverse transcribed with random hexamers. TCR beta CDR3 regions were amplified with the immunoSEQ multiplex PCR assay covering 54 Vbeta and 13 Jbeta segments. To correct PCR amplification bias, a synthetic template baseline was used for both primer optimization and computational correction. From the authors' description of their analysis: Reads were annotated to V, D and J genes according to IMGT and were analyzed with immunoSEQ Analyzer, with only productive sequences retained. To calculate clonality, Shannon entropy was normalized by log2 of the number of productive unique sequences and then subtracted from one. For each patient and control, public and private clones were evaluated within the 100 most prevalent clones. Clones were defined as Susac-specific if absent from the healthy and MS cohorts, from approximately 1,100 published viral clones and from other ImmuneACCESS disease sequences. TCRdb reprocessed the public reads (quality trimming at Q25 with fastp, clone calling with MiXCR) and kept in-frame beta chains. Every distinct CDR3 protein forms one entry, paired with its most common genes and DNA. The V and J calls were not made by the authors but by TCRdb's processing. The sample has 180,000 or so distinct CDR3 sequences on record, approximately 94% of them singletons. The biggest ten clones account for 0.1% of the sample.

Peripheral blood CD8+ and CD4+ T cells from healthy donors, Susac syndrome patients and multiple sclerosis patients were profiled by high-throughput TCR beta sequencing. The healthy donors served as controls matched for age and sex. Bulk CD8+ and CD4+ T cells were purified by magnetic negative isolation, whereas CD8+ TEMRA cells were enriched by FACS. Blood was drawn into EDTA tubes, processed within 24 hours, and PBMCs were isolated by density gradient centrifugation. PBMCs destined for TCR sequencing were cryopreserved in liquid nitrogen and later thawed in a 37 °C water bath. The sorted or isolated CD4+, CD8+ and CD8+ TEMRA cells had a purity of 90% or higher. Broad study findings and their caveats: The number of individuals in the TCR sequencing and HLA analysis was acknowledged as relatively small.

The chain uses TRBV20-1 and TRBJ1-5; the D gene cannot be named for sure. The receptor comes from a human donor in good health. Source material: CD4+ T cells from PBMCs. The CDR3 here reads CSARVEPDQPQHF. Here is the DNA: TGCAGTGCTAGAGTAGAGCCCGATCAGCCCCAGCATTTT.